These 3 T cell receptor beta chains were all obtained from the same sample, sequenced in a study of T-cell memory formation after mild COVID-19. One entry per CDR3 protein results from TCRdb running MiXCR on the 5' RACE reads. This repertoire shows 550,000 to 600,000 distinct CDR3 sequences, 17% found once; its top ten account for around 8.1%. Input material: PBMCs or a T cell subset sorted from them (not recorded which). Receptor source: an adult woman who had mild COVID-19 (a few samples of this study predate the infection). Cell type and time point are not known.

This clonotype was found a few times. This chain connects TRBV5-1 to TRBJ2-7; 7 positions match TRBD2. In germline, CDR1 is SGHRS, CDR2 YFSETQ. CDR3 length: 16 amino acids. J was trimmed by 4 bases and V by 4 bases; bases with no gene match: 14. The CDR3 loop reads CASSLGLDRGTYEQYF. The CDR3 DNA follows: TGCGCCAGCAGCCTTGGACTAGACCGGGGCACATACGAGCAGTACTTC.

V and J are TRBV25-1 and TRBJ1-1; D is uncertain. CDR3 length: 13 residues. CDR1 is MGHDK, CDR2 SYGVNS, per germline. Between the trimmed V and J ends, which lost 4 bases and 1 base, there was a span of 7 bases. The DNA for the CDR3 is TGTGCCAGCAGTGCAGCGGGGAACACTGAAGCTTTCTTT. It encodes CASSAAGNTEAFF.

The chain recombines TRBV20-1 with TRBJ1-1; tentative D call: TRBD1 (6 bases). Germline assignment: CDR1 DFQATT and CDR2 SNEGSKA (reference sequence). V shed 4 bases and J shed 0 bases, with 18 bases lying between them. The CDR3 consists of 16 residues. CDR3 amino acids: CSAKGNRALMNTEAFF. For the CDR3, the DNA is TGCAGTGCTAAAGGAAACAGGGCCCTGATGAACACTGAAGCTTTCTTT.